These 8 T cell receptor beta chains were sequenced from one sample in a study of T cells in Graves' hyperthyroidism and ophthalmopathy. RNA transcripts served as the template for amplifying TCR beta CDR3 regions. TCR CDR3 underwent first-round RT-PCR with the HTBI primer set. A single record per CDR3 protein comes from TCRdb applying MiXCR to the multiplex PCR reads. The sample consists of roughly 330,000 distinct CDR3 sequences, around 17% of them appearing once. Sequenced sample: blood. These TCRs come from a man in his thirties or forties with Graves' hyperthyroidism.

This clonotype was seen repeatedly, ten times or more. The chain uses TRBV7-2 and TRBJ2-7; D unresolved. CDR3 length equals 14 residues. From germline, CDR1 is SGHTA and CDR2 FQGNSA. Trimming took off 2 bases at V and 2 bases at J, with 10 bases between the two ends. Written as DNA, the CDR3 is TGTGCCAGCAGCTTAAAAGCCTCCGCCTACGAGCAGTACTTC. Protein sequence: CASSLKASAYEQYF.

This clonotype was seen only a few times. This rearrangement joins TRBV6-1 to TRBJ1-5; tentative D call: TRBD1 (5 bases). The CDR3 covers 14 residues. Per germline, CDR1 MNHNS and CDR2 SASEGT. V was clipped by 4 bases and J by 4 bases, with 11 bases between them. Here the CDR3 DNA reads TGTGCCAGCAGTGTCAGCGGGGGAAATCAGCCCCAGCATTTT. Translating it yields CASSVSGGNQPQHF.

This clonotype was observed at least ten times. J is TRBJ2-7 and V is TRBV3-1, with TRBD2 matching over 11 bases. The germline gives CDR1 LGHDT, CDR2 YNNKEL (reference sequence). This CDR3 comprises 16 residues. Germline trimming cut 5 bases from V and 2 bases from J; bases unmatched to any gene: 8. The chain's CDR3 is CASSYGTSGAPYEQYF. The CDR3 region has the DNA TGTGCCAGCAGCTATGGGACTAGCGGAGCCCCCTACGAGCAGTACTTC.

This clonotype occurred many times. The rearrangement links TRBV29-1 to TRBJ2-1, with D perhaps TRBD1 or TRBD2 (6 bases each). This CDR3 has 13 residues. Looked up from germline, CDR1 is SQVTM and CDR2 is ANQGSEA. V lost 6 bases to trimming and J lost 7 bases, with 16 bases between them. CDR3: CSVGGRDSNEQFF. CDR3 coding DNA: TGCAGCGTGGGGGGCAGGGATTCGAATGAGCAGTTCTTC.

This clonotype was recorded a few times. The chain couples TRBV7-6 to TRBJ2-3; D unresolved. This CDR3 is 14 amino acids long. V lost 3 bases and J 7 bases, leaving 14 bases between the germline ends. The V gene's germline CDR1 is SGHVS and CDR2 FNYEAQ. The CDR3 reads CASSFLSRPYTQYF. Here the CDR3 DNA reads TGTGCCAGCAGCTTTCTGTCTAGGCCGTATACGCAGTATTTT. Full variable domain (rest looked up from reference TRBV7-6 and TRBJ2-3): GAGVSQSPRYKVTKRGQDVALRCDPISGHVSLYWYRQALGQGPEFLTYFNYEAQQDKSGLPNDRFSAERPEGSISTLTIQRTEQRDSAMYRCASSFLSRPYTQYFGPGTRLTVL.

This clonotype was seen only a few times. The CDR3 nucleotides are TGTGCCAGCAGTTTAGAGGCTATGGGGGGCTCCTATAATTCACCCCTCCACTTT. It translates to CASSLEAMGGSYNSPLHF. The chain joins TRBV28 to TRBJ1-6; possibly TRBD1 for D (5 bases). The CDR3 contains 18 residues. Germline CDR1 and CDR2: MDHEN and SYDVKM. Trimming cost V 2 bases and J 0 bases, with 14 bases left between them.

This clonotype has at least ten counts. CDR3 in DNA: TGTGCCAGCAGCCTCACTGGGGGAGGATTTAATTCACCCCTCCACTTT. Residues: CASSLTGGGFNSPLHF. The chain has TRBV28 and TRBJ1-6, with a possible D match to TRBD1 (5 bases). Trimming took 6 bases from V and 6 from J, leaving 18 bases between them. The CDR3 is made up of 16 amino acids. Germline lookup yields CDR1 MDHEN and CDR2 SYDVKM.

This clonotype was counted a few times. The gene calls are TRBV25-1 and TRBJ2-7, with D perhaps TRBD1 or TRBD2 (5 bases each). CDR3 length equals 12 residues. V was cut by 6 bases and J by 6 bases, with 12 bases left in between. Germline values: CDR1 MGHDK, CDR2 SYGVNS. The CDR3 DNA is TGTGCCAGCAGCCCTCTAGGGACCGAGCAGTACTTC. Translated, it gives CASSPLGTEQYF.